Shown below are 13 T cell receptor beta chains from a single sample sequenced in a study of technical replicates of blood from a few donors. Data came from immunoSEQ multiplex PCR; TCRdb stores just in-frame clones and leaves some out. The table records roughly 60,000 clones, around nine tenths of them present only once. The sequenced sample consisted of PBMCs. The origin of the receptors is a human donor in good health. Some clones in this sample may be carry-over from other donors' samples.

The CDR3 DNA sequence: TGTGCCACCAGCAGAGTGAGGCAGGGAATCTATGGCTACACCTTC. It encodes CATSRVRQGIYGYTF. The chain combines TRBV15 with TRBJ1-2; tentatively, D is TRBD1 (5 bases). The germline V gene encodes CDR1 LNHNV and CDR2 YYDKDF (reference sequence). The CDR3 runs to 15 residues. Trimming pared 1 base from V and 4 bases from J, leaving 13 bases between.

The J gene is TRBJ2-7, the V gene TRBV28; D is unresolved. The length of the CDR3 is 13 residues. Germline loops: CDR1 MDHEN, CDR2 SYDVKM. Trimming pared 6 bases from V and 4 bases from J, leaving 13 bases between. CDR3 sequence (DNA): TGTGCCAGCAGGCCTACCCTGAGATACGAGCAGTACTTC. It encodes CASRPTLRYEQYF.

The chain has TRBV5-1 and TRBJ2-7, with 10 positions matching TRBD2. CDR1 SGHRS and CDR2 YFSETQ come from the germline V gene. V dropped 0 bases and J dropped 6; count of bases not matched to a gene: 3. This CDR3 is built from 14 residues. The CDR3 coding sequence is TGCGCCAGCAGCTTGGGCCTAGCGGGAGTCGAGCAGTACTTC. Translated, it gives CASSLGLAGVEQYF. The full variable domain, rest sourced from reference TRBV5-1 and TRBJ2-7, is KAGVTQTPRYLIKTRGQQVTLSCSPISGHRSVSWYQQTPGQGLQFLFEYFSETQRNKGNFPGRFSGRQFSNSRSEMNVSTLELGDSALYLCASSLGLAGVEQYFGPGTRLTVT.

CDR3 bases: TGTGCCAGCAGCAGAATGGCGACATCCGGAAACACCATATATTTT. Residues: CASSRMATSGNTIYF. This chain joins TRBV5-6 and TRBJ1-3; no clear D gene. V was cut by 4 bases and J by 4 bases, with 15 bases left in between. The CDR3 has 15 amino acids. The germline CDR1 and CDR2 sequences are SGHDT and YYEEEE.

This clone was observed once. CDR3 nucleotide sequence: TGCGCCAGCAGCCAAGATGCAGCTCACCTAAGGGGGGGCTACACCTTC. Amino acid sequence: CASSQDAAHLRGGYTF. The chain links TRBV4-1 to TRBJ1-2; D perhaps matches TRBD1 (6 bases). CDR3 size: 16 residues. Deletions cut 0 bases from V and 8 bases from J, with 19 bases between. Germline CDR1 MGHRA, CDR2 YSYEKL.

The chain uses TRBV5-6 and TRBJ2-3; 12 bases match TRBD2. V was clipped by 4 bases and J by 0 bases; unmatched bases: 6. CDR1 and CDR2 (germline): SGHDT, YYEEEE. The CDR3 runs to 17 residues. The CDR3 spells CASSRYLAGGSTDTQYF. The CDR3 DNA reads as TGTGCCAGCAGCCGCTATCTAGCGGGGGGGAGCACAGATACGCAGTATTTT.

This rearrangement joins TRBV7-6 to TRBJ2-2; TRBD2 matches at 9 bases. After removal of 1 base from V and 0 bases from J, the junction contained 9 bases not matched to a gene. The germline V gene encodes CDR1 SGHVS and CDR2 FNYEAQ. The CDR3 has 19 amino acids. The CDR3 nucleotides read TGTGCCAGCAGCTTAGTCTATCCTAGCGGGGAAACGAACACCGGGGAGCTGTTTTTT. The encoded protein is CASSLVYPSGETNTGELFF. The whole variable domain, remainder taken from reference TRBV7-6 and TRBJ2-2, is GAGVSQSPRYKVTKRGQDVALRCDPISGHVSLYWYRQALGQGPEFLTYFNYEAQQDKSGLPNDRFSAERPEGSISTLTIQRTEQRDSAMYRCASSLVYPSGETNTGELFFGEGSRLTVL.

The rearrangement uses TRBV7-9 and TRBJ1-2; D is unclear. This CDR3 has 15 residues. CDR1 is SEHNR and CDR2 is FQNEAQ in the germline V gene (reference sequence). Trimming removed 1 base at V and 7 bases at J, with 16 bases between. The CDR3 loop is CASSLVVGRSAGYTF. The CDR3 DNA reads TGTGCCAGCAGCTTAGTGGTGGGCAGGTCCGCTGGCTACACCTTC. The variable domain in full, with the rest retrieved from reference TRBV7-9 and TRBJ1-2, is DTGVSQNPRHKITKRGQNVTFRCDPISEHNRLYWYRQTLGQGPEFLTYFQNEAQLEKSRLLSDRFSAERPKGSFSTLEIQRTEQGDSAMYLCASSLVVGRSAGYTFGSGTRLTVV.

The chain couples TRBV5-6 to TRBJ2-7; 10 positions match TRBD1. After removal of 4 bases from V and 5 bases from J, the junction contained 9 bases not matched to a gene. Germline CDR1 SGHDT, CDR2 YYEEEE. The CDR3 runs 15 residues. The CDR3 nucleotides read TGTGCCAGCAGCCTGCAGGGACAGGGGCCCCACGAGCAGTACTTC. This codes for CASSLQGQGPHEQYF.

The chain links TRBV4-3 to TRBJ1-2; TRBD1 matches at 8 bases. The trim removed 0 bases at V and 4 bases at J, leaving 10 bases unmatched. The CDR3 has 17 amino acids. The germline V gene has CDR1 LGHNA and CDR2 YSLEER. The CDR3 nucleotides are TGCGCCAGCAGCCAAGATACACGGGACAGGCGGATCTATGGCTACACCTTC. Translated: CASSQDTRDRRIYGYTF.

The chain is built from TRBV11-2 and TRBJ2-3, with TRBD2 matching over 10 bases. The CDR3 covers 15 residues. CDR1 and CDR2 (germline): SGHAT, FQNNGV. V lost 5 bases, J lost 6 bases, and 8 bases stayed unmatched. The CDR3 sequence is CASSGFGTSADTQYF. CDR3 DNA sequence: TGTGCCAGCAGCGGGTTCGGGACTAGCGCGGATACGCAGTATTTT.

This chain links TRBV5-4 with TRBJ1-1, with a possible D match to TRBD1 (6 bases). The ends were cut back, 1 base at V and 5 bases at J, with 12 bases in the middle. Germline CDR1 SGHNT, CDR2 YYREEE (reference sequence). The CDR3 spans 14 residues. CDR3: CASSLTGSETEAFF. The CDR3 DNA is TGTGCCAGCAGCTTGACAGGGAGTGAAACTGAAGCTTTCTTT.

V gene TRBV4-1 combines with J gene TRBJ1-6; 7 bases agree with TRBD1. This CDR3 comprises 16 residues. Germline trimming cut 3 bases from V and 6 bases from J; bases unmatched to any gene: 8. Germline CDR1 and CDR2: MGHRA and YSYEKL. CDR3 sequence: CASSHQPGQPNSPLHF. The CDR3 bases are TGCGCCAGCAGCCATCAACCGGGACAGCCTAATTCACCCCTCCACTTT.